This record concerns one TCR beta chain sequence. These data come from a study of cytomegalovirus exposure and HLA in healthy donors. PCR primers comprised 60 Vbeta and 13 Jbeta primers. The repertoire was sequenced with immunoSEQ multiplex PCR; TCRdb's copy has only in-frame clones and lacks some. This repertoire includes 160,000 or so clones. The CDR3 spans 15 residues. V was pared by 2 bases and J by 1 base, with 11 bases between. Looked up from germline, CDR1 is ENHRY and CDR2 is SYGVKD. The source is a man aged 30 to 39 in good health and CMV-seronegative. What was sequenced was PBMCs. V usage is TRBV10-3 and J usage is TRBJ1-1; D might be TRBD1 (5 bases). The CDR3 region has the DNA TGTGCCATCAGTGAGCCAAATCAGGGGAACACTGAAGCTTTCTTT. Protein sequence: CAISEPNQGNTEAFF.